This TCR beta chain was sequenced for a study of T cell changes during pregnancy in multiple sclerosis. Here immunoSEQ multiplex PCR was the method, and the copy in TCRdb shows in-frame clones only, minus some. The sample includes 30,000 or so clones, approximately 81% of them seen just once. This clonotype was sampled from a female donor with multiple sclerosis, enrolled in a pregnancy study. The sequencing used CD8+ T cells from peripheral blood mononuclear cells, collected after pregnancy.

CDR3 in DNA: TGTGCCAGCAGTGAGGGGCAGCGGGGGGTCGAGCAGTTCTTC. This sequence encodes CASSEGQRGVEQFF. The rearrangement joins TRBV2 to TRBJ2-1; 9 positions match TRBD2. After removal of 3 bases from V and 10 bases from J, the junction contained 7 bases not matched to a gene. Germline V lookup: CDR1 SNHLY, CDR2 FYNNEI. The CDR3 is 14 amino acids.